These T cell receptor beta chains were read from a single sample in a study of blood T cell repertoires in COVID-19. Assay: immunoSEQ multiplex PCR; the TCRdb copy retains only in-frame clones and omits some. The sample lists roughly 140,000 clones, approximately 80% occurring once. Sequenced sample: peripheral blood. These receptors all come from a man between 65 and 80 years old with acute or convalescent COVID-19. The CDR3 runs from the conserved cysteine through the conserved F or W. A D gene is named only where the DNA matches it firmly. Some rows have no size entry. The others give once, few or many, or a class for an expanded clone.

TRBD1,16,TRBJ1-1,TRBV27,.,CARRLTTGGKNTEAFF,TGTGCCAGGAGACTAACGACAGGGGGCAAGAACACTGAAGCTTTCTTT
TRBD1,15,TRBJ2-1,TRBV5-1,.,CASSRTGGSANEQFF,TGCGCCAGCAGCCGGACAGGGGGTTCCGCCAATGAGCAGTTCTTC
TRBD1,14,TRBJ1-3,TRBV6-5,.,CASSDRASGNTIYF,TGTGCCAGCAGCGACAGGGCGTCTGGAAACACCATATATTTT
.,15,TRBJ1-5,TRBV28,few,CASSLKSGLNQPQHF,TGTGCCAGCAGCCTAAAATCAGGACTTAACCAGCCCCAGCATTTT
.,13,TRBJ2-6,TRBV27,once,CASSEQGANVLTF,TGTGCCAGCAGTGAACAGGGGGCCAACGTCCTGACTTTC
TRBD2,16,TRBJ2-5,TRBV27,.,CASRPGVAGFGETQYF,TGTGCCAGCAGGCCGGGGGTAGCGGGGTTCGGAGAGACCCAGTACTTC
.,15,TRBJ2-3,TRBV19,.,CASSESSPPTDTQYF,TGTGCCAGTAGTGAATCTAGCCCCCCCACAGATACGCAGTATTTT
.,12,TRBJ2-7,TRBV5-4,.,CASSSSTGEQYF,TGTGCCAGCAGCTCCTCGACGGGGGAGCAGTACTTC
TRBD2,15,TRBJ2-7,TRBV6-6,.,CASSFSGGGTYEQYF,TGTGCCAGCAGTTTCTCGGGAGGGGGGACCTACGAGCAGTACTTC
.,16,TRBJ2-2,TRBV5-1,.,CASSDTARANTGELFF,TGCGCCAGCAGCGACACCGCGCGGGCGAACACCGGGGAGCTGTTTTTT
TRBD1,16,TRBJ2-7,TRBV6-6,.,CASSRIWGQGAYEQYF,TGTGCCAGCAGTCGAATATGGGGACAGGGGGCCTACGAGCAGTACTTC
TRBD2,16,TRBJ2-7,TRBV5-1,.,CASREAGLALNYEQYF,TGCGCCAGTCGAGAGGCGGGACTAGCACTAAACTACGAGCAGTACTTC
.,11,TRBJ2-1,TRBV20-1,.,CSAQEVHEQFF,TGCAGTGCTCAAGAGGTGCATGAGCAGTTCTTC
TRBD1,17,TRBJ1-5,TRBV5-6,.,CASSSSGQGRFNQPQHF,TGTGCCAGCAGCTCAAGCGGACAGGGCCGATTCAATCAGCCCCAGCATTTT
TRBD2,16,TRBJ2-7,TRBV5-1,.,CASSLSGGRGSYEQYF,TGCGCCAGCAGCTTAAGTGGCGGGAGGGGCTCCTACGAGCAGTACTTC
TRBD1,15,TRBJ2-2,TRBV14,.,CASSQDRVNTGELFF,TGTGCCAGCAGCCAGGACAGGGTCAACACCGGGGAGCTGTTTTTT
TRBD1,15,TRBJ2-1,TRBV19,few,CASSPGGQGRIEQFF,TGTGCCAGTAGCCCAGGGGGACAGGGAAGGATTGAGCAGTTCTTC
.,13,TRBJ2-3,TRBV5-4,.,CASSPRGADTQYF,TGTGCCAGCAGCCCCCGCGGGGCAGATACGCAGTATTTT
TRBD2,18,TRBJ2-3,TRBV7-9,.,CASSLGYTSGSSTDTQYF,TGTGCCAGCAGCTTAGGCTACACTAGCGGATCTAGCACAGATACGCAGTATTTT
TRBD2,23,TRBJ2-4,TRBV19,.,CASSIGAWGLAGAVGWAKNIQYF,TGTGCCAGTAGTATAGGGGCCTGGGGACTAGCGGGCGCCGTGGGCTGGGCCAAAAACATTCAGTACTTC
TRBD2,14,TRBJ2-1,TRBV9,few,CASSVAGGPNEQFF,TGTGCCAGCAGCGTAGCGGGGGGGCCGAATGAGCAGTTCTTC
TRBD1,16,TRBJ1-1,TRBV4-2,.,CASSQPTGTSNTEAFF,TGTGCCAGCAGCCAACCGACAGGGACGTCGAACACTGAAGCTTTCTTT
.,14,TRBJ1-1,TRBV30,.,CAWSVGSLGTEAFF,TGTGCCTGGAGTGTCGGGAGTTTGGGCACTGAAGCTTTCTTT